What follows are 5 T cell receptor beta chains derived from one specimen sequenced in a study of tumor and adjacent non-tumor tissue in lung cancer. RNA was extracted from bulk tissue without any cell sorting. The normal lung tissue was taken more than 3 cm from the tumor edge. The library came from three nested PCR rounds adapted from ARM-PCR protocols. TCRdb independently ran MiXCR on the multiplex PCR reads; one entry per CDR3 protein. The repertoire holds about 75,000 distinct CDR3 sequences, with around 70% as singletons. Sequencing was done on a sample of distant non-tumor lung tissue. All receptors come from a woman aged 45 to 65 with non-small cell lung cancer.

On this clonotype: This could be a read error, since a much larger clone is one nucleotide away. This sequence joins TRBV4-1 and TRBJ2-7; 8 positions match TRBD2. Losses at the gene ends were 3 bases for V and 1 base for J; bases not matched to a gene: 8. Per the germline V gene, CDR1 is MGHRA and CDR2 is YSYEKL. The length of the CDR3 is 16 residues. The CDR3 bases are TGCGCCAGCAGCCACACACTAGCGGACACTTCCTACGAGCAGTACTTC. Translating it yields CASSHTLADTSYEQYF.

This clonotype came up a few times. Relative to the germline gene, one junction end is altered; a read error may explain this. The chain is built from TRBV11-2 and TRBJ2-7; possibly TRBD2 for D (5 bases). The V gene's germline CDR1 is SGHAT and CDR2 FQNNGV. CDR3 length equals 15 residues. For the CDR3, the DNA is TGTGCCGGCAGCTCGGGGAGAGGCTGGACCTACGAGCAGTACTTC. It yields the protein CAGSSGRGWTYEQYF.

The chain uses TRBV20-1 and TRBJ2-7; D unresolved. The germline V and J ends were trimmed by 0 bases and 6 bases, with 15 bases remaining between them. Per the germline V gene, CDR1 is DFQATT and CDR2 is SNEGSKA (reference sequence). This CDR3 contains 14 residues. This CDR3 reads CSARDLDRGVEQYF. CDR3 nucleotide sequence: TGCAGTGCTAGAGACTTGGATCGAGGAGTCGAGCAGTACTTC.

A word on this clonotype: At one end, the junction sequence differs from germline, possibly due to a read error. This chain connects TRBV6-2 or TRBV6-3 to TRBJ1-2; 8 nucleotides align to TRBD1. The V gene's germline CDR1 is MNHEY and CDR2 SVGEGT. The CDR3 length is 14 residues. CDR3 sequence (DNA): TGTGCCTGCAGCCGCGGACAGGGACAGGATGGCTACGCCTTC. Encoded protein: CACSRGQGQDGYAF.

A word on this clonotype: One end of the junction fails to match germline, which may point to a read error. The chain recombines TRBV11-2 with TRBJ1-1; D is uncertain. This CDR3 comprises 13 residues. From germline, CDR1 is SGHAT and CDR2 FQNNGV. The CDR3 protein is CASSLVDNSEAFF. CDR3 DNA: TGTGCCAGCAGCTTGGTGGATAACAGTGAAGCTTTCTTT.